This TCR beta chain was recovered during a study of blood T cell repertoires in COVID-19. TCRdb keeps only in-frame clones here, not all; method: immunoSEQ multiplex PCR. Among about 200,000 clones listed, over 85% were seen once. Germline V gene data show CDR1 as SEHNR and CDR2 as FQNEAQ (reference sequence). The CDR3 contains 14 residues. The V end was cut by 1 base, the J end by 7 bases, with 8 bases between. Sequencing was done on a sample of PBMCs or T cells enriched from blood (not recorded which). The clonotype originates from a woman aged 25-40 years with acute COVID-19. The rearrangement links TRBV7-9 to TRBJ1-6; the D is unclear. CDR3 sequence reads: CASSLGAVNSPLHF. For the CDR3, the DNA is TGTGCCAGCAGCTTAGGGGCAGTAAATTCACCCCTCCACTTT.